The 18 T cell receptor beta chains below were found in one sample sequenced in a study of early T cells in non-severe SARS-CoV-2 infection. TCRdb reprocessed the 5' RACE reads via MiXCR and lists one record per CDR3 protein. The data contain about 48,000 distinct CDR3 sequences, roughly 6.2% of them seen just once; the ten biggest clones take up around 6.9%. Sequenced material: whole blood, taken at baseline. The origin of the receptors is an adult who was a healthcare worker with PCR-confirmed SARS-CoV-2 infection or an uninfected control (not recorded which).

This clonotype was observed a few times. This rearrangement joins TRBV4-3 to TRBJ1-1; D might be TRBD1 (5 bases). Trimming shortened V by 3 bases and J by 10 bases, and 12 bases separated the two germline ends. Germline values: CDR1 LGHNA, CDR2 YSLEER. CDR3 length: 12 residues. The CDR3 DNA reads TGCGCCAGCAGCCAGTCTGGGGGAGGAGCTTTCTTT. Protein sequence: CASSQSGGGAFF.

At least ten counts were recorded for this clonotype. The J gene is TRBJ2-1, the V gene TRBV6-1, with unresolved D. Germline V gene data show CDR1 as MNHNS and CDR2 as SASEGT. CDR3 length: 12 residues. V shed 2 bases and J shed 8 bases, with 7 bases lying between them. The CDR3 protein is CASSENPYEQFF. Here the CDR3 DNA reads TGTGCCAGCAGTGAAAACCCCTATGAGCAGTTCTTC.

In its sample, this clonotype was seen many times. The chain has TRBV7-9 and TRBJ2-3, with a possible D match to TRBD1 (5 bases). Per the germline V gene, CDR1 is SEHNR and CDR2 is FQNEAQ (reference sequence). V gave up 5 bases and J gave up 3 bases, with 18 bases separating them. This CDR3 is built from 16 residues. This CDR3 is CASSRGVREETDTQYF. The DNA of the CDR3 is TGTGCCAGCAGCCGCGGCGTCAGGGAAGAAACAGATACGCAGTATTTT.

This clonotype came up many times. The chain is built from TRBV6-5 and TRBJ2-3, with 7 nucleotides matching TRBD2. CDR1 and CDR2 (germline): MNHEY, SVGAGI. This CDR3 spans 13 amino acids. With V trimmed by 4 bases and J by 4 bases, 2 bases remained unmatched. The DNA for the CDR3 is TGTGCCAGCAGTTGGGGGAGGGCAGATACGCAGTATTTT. Translating it yields CASSWGRADTQYF.

V gene TRBV18 combines with J gene TRBJ2-1; D ambiguous. Germline V gene data show CDR1 as KGHSH and CDR2 as LQKENI. The CDR3 covers 14 residues. V was shortened by 2 bases and J by 2 bases, with 7 bases between the two germline ends. The CDR3 DNA reads as TGTGCCAGCTCACCAACCCGAGCCTACAATGAGCAGTTCTTC. This translates into CASSPTRAYNEQFF.

This clonotype appeared many times. The chain is built from TRBV21-1 and TRBJ1-1. TRBV21-1 is listed as a pseudogene. The CDR3 extends over 14 amino acids. The CDR3 DNA follows: TGTGCCAGCTTTGTTTATCAGGAGAACACTGAAGCTTTCTTT. It specifies CASFVYQENTEAFF.

The table lists this clonotype with many counts. This chain links TRBV29-1 with TRBJ2-4; 7 bases agree with TRBD1. The CDR3 is 16 residues long. V shed 6 bases and J 2 bases; nucleotides not matched to a gene: 13. Germline V gene sequence: CDR1 SQVTM, CDR2 ANQGSEA. The CDR3 DNA is TGCAGCGTCCAGGCCCAAGGGGGCGCGTCCAAAAACATTCAGTACTTC. This gives the protein CSVQAQGGASKNIQYF.

This clonotype was counted a few times. The chain joins TRBV18 to TRBJ2-3, with 7 bases fitting TRBD1. The CDR3 runs to 16 residues. Germline V gene lookup returns CDR1 KGHSH and CDR2 LQKENI. With 1 base clipped from V and 2 bases from J, the junction kept 6 bases outside the gene matches. The CDR3 reads CASSPQGAQATDTQYF. The CDR3 DNA follows: TGTGCCAGCTCACCACAGGGGGCCCAGGCCACAGATACGCAGTATTTT. The full variable domain, in which reference TRBV18 and TRBJ2-3 provide the parts outside the CDR3, is NAGVMQNPRHLVRRRGQEARLRCSPMKGHSHVYWYRQLPEEGLKFMVYLQKENIIDESGMPKERFSAEFPKEGPSILRIQQVVRGDSAAYFCASSPQGAQATDTQYFGPGTRLTVL.

This chain links TRBV28 with TRBJ2-7; D could derive from TRBD1 or TRBD2 (5 bases each). The CDR3 has 13 residues. Germline CDR1 reads MDHEN; CDR2 reads SYDVKM. The V end was cut by 6 bases, the J end by 3 bases, with 12 bases between. Written as DNA, the CDR3 is TGTGCCAGCAGCCGGGACGGACTCTACGAGCAGTACTTC. Translating gives CASSRDGLYEQYF.

This clonotype was seen a few times. V gene TRBV20-1 combines with J gene TRBJ2-7; 14 positions match TRBD2. From germline, CDR1 is DFQATT and CDR2 SNEGSKA (reference sequence). CDR3 length equals 15 residues. The trim removed 3 bases at V and 2 bases at J, leaving 3 bases unmatched. CDR3 residues: CSASSGLAGAYEQYF. CDR3 DNA sequence: TGCAGTGCTAGTTCGGGACTAGCGGGAGCCTACGAGCAGTACTTC.

The table lists this clonotype with a few counts. The chain carries TRBV6-1 and TRBJ2-5; TRBD2 might be the D (6 bases). The CDR3 is 15 amino acids. Trimming stripped 0 bases from V and 4 bases from J, with 12 bases between. Germline V gene data show CDR1 as MNHNS and CDR2 as SASEGT. The CDR3 DNA follows: TGTGCCAGCAGTGAAGCGGCTAGCGCTCGAGAGACCCAGTACTTC. This codes for CASSEAASARETQYF.

In its sample, this clonotype was seen a few times. The chain couples TRBV12-3 or TRBV12-4 to TRBJ1-6, with 7 bases that match TRBD1. The V and J ends lost 3 bases and 9 bases, in that order; junction bases with no gene match: 5. The CDR3 extends over 14 amino acids. CDR3 DNA: TGTGCCAGCAGTTTGGACAGGAGCCTTTCACCCCTCCACTTT. This sequence encodes CASSLDRSLSPLHF.

This chain connects TRBV27 to TRBJ1-5, with D unresolved. The CDR3 runs 13 residues. Looked up from germline, CDR1 is MNHEY and CDR2 is SMNVEV (reference sequence). Deletions cut 5 bases from V and 6 bases from J, with 11 bases between. CDR3 nucleotides: TGTGCCAGCAGTCCCGGAATTGTTCAGCCCCAGCATTTT. As protein: CASSPGIVQPQHF.

This clonotype was seen ten or more times. This rearrangement joins TRBV7-9 to TRBJ2-5; no firm D call. In germline, CDR1 is SEHNR, CDR2 FQNEAQ (reference sequence). The CDR3 runs to 15 residues. Trimming took off 1 base at V and 0 bases at J, with 9 bases between the two ends. The CDR3 spells CASSLGRTYQETQYF. DNA of the CDR3: TGTGCCAGCAGCTTAGGGCGGACGTACCAAGAGACCCAGTACTTC.

V is TRBV7-9 and J is TRBJ2-5, with a possible D match to TRBD2 (6 bases). CDR3 length: 13 amino acids. Trimming took 8 bases from V and 5 from J, leaving 15 bases between them. In germline, CDR1 is SEHNR, CDR2 FQNEAQ (reference sequence). CDR3: CASAFPGRETQYF. The CDR3, as DNA: TGTGCCAGCGCCTTCCCAGGGAGGGAGACCCAGTACTTC. The full variable domain, completed using reference TRBV7-9 and TRBJ2-5, is DTGVSQNPRHKITKRGQNVTFRCDPISEHNRLYWYRQTLGQGPEFLTYFQNEAQLEKSRLLSDRFSAERPKGSFSTLEIQRTEQGDSAMYLCASAFPGRETQYFGPGTRLLVL.

As concerns this clonotype: It may be a read error: a sequence one base away is much more abundant. The chain recombines TRBV7-2 with TRBJ2-5, with 14 bases lining up with TRBD2. Germline V gene sequence: CDR1 SGHTA, CDR2 FQGNSA. The CDR3 is 15 amino acids. With V trimmed by 5 bases and J by 3 bases, 2 bases remained unmatched. CDR3 nucleotide sequence: TGTGCCAGCAGCCCGACTAGCGGGAGGGAAGAGACCCAGTACTTC. Translation: CASSPTSGREETQYF.

This clonotype was seen repeatedly, ten times or more. This sequence joins TRBV6-2 or TRBV6-3 and TRBJ2-7; 9 nucleotides agree with TRBD2. The CDR3 contains 14 residues. J lost 7 bases, V lost 2 bases, and 6 bases had no gene match. Germline V lookup: CDR1 MNHEY, CDR2 SVGEGT. The CDR3 protein is CASSYAGGPGEQYF. The CDR3 coding sequence is TGTGCCAGCAGTTACGCGGGAGGGCCGGGAGAGCAGTACTTC.

The genes are TRBV6-6 and TRBJ2-5; no clear D. The CDR3 loop spans 14 amino acids. V was cut by 0 bases and J by 1 base, with 6 bases left in between. From germline, CDR1 is MNHNY and CDR2 SVGAGI (reference sequence). CDR3 sequence reads: CASSYSKSQETQYF. CDR3 nucleotide sequence: TGTGCCAGCAGTTACTCGAAAAGCCAAGAGACCCAGTACTTC.